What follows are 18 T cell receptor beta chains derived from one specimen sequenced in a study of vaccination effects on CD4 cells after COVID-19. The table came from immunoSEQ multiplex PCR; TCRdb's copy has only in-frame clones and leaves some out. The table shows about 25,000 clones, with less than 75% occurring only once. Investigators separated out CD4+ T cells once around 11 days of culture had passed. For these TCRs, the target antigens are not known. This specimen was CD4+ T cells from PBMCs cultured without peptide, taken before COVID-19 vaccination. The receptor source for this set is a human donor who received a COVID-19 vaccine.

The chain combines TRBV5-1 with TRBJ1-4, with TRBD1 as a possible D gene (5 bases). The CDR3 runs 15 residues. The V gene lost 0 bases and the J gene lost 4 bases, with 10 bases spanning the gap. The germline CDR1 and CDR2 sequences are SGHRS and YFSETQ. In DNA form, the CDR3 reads TGCGCCAGCAGCTTGGAAGGGGCGGGTAATGAAAAACTGTTTTTT. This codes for CASSLEGAGNEKLFF.

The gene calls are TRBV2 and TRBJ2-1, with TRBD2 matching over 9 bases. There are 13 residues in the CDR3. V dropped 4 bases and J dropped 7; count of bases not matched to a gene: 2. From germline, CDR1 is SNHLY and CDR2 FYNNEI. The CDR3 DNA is TGTGCCAGCAGTGGACTAGCGGTAAATGAGCAGTTCTTC. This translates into CASSGLAVNEQFF.

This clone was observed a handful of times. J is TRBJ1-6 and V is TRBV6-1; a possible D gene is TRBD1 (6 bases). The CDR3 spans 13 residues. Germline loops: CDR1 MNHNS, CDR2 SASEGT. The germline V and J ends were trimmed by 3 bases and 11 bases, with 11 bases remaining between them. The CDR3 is CASSEDRRAPLHF. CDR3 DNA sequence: TGTGCCAGCAGTGAGGACAGAAGGGCACCCCTCCACTTT.

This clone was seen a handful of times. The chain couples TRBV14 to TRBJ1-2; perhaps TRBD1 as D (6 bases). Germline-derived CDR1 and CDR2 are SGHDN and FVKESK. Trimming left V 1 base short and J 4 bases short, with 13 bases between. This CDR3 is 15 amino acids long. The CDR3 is CASSQGRGRSYGYTF. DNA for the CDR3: TGTGCCAGCAGCCAAGGTCGGGGGCGGAGCTATGGCTACACCTTC.

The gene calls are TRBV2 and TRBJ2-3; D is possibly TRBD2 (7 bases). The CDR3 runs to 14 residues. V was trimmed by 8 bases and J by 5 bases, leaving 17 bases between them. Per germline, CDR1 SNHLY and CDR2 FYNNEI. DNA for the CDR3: TGTGCCAGCGCCTTGGGGGGGCGGTTAGATACGCAGTATTTT. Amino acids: CASALGGRLDTQYF. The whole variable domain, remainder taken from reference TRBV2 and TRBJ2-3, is EPEVTQTPSHQVTQMGQEVILRCVPISNHLYFYWYRQILGQKVEFLVSFYNNEISEKSEIFDDQFSVERPDGSNFTLKIRSTKLEDSAMYFCASALGGRLDTQYFGPGTRLTVL.

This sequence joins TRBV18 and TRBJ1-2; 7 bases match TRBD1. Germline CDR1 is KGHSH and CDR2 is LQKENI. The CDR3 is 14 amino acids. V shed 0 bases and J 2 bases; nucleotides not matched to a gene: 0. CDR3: CASSPPDRNYGYTF. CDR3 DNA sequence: TGTGCCAGCTCACCACCGGACAGGAACTATGGCTACACCTTC.

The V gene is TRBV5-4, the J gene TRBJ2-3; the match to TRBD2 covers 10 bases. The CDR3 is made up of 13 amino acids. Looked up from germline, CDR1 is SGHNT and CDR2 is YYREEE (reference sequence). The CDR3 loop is CASGLAGENTQYF. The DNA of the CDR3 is TGTGCAAGCGGGCTAGCGGGGGAGAATACGCAGTATTTT.

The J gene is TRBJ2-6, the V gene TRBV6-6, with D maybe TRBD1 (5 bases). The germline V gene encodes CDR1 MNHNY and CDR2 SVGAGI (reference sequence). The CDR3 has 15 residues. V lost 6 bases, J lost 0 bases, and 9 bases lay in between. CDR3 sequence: CASSPQGSGANVLTF. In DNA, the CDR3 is TGTGCCAGCAGCCCGCAGGGCTCTGGGGCCAACGTCCTGACTTTC.

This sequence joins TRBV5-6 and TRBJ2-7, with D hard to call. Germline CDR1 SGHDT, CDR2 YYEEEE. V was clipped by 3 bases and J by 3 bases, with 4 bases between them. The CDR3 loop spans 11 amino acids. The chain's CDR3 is CASSSFYEQYF. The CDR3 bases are TGTGCCAGCAGCTCCTTCTACGAGCAGTACTTC.

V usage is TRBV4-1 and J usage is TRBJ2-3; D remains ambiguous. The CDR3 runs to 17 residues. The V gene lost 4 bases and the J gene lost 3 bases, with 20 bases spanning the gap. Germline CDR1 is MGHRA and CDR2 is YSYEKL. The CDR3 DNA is TGCGCCAGCAGCCGGATTGGTAGAGAGGTAGGAACAGATACGCAGTATTTT. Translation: CASSRIGREVGTDTQYF.

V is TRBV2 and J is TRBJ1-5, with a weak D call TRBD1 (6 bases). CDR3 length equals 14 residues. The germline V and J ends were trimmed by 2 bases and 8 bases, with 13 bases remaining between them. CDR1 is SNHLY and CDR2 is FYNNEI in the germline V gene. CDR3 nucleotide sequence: TGTGCCAGCAGTGAAATAGCGAGGGGGGAGCCCCAGCATTTT. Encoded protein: CASSEIARGEPQHF.

The CDR3 coding sequence is TGTGCCAGCAGTGGGGCAAACACCGGGGAGCTGTTTTTT. Residues: CASSGANTGELFF. V is TRBV28 and J is TRBJ2-2; possible D gene TRBD1, 5 bases. V lost 5 bases and J lost 2, with 6 bases in between. The CDR3 contains 13 residues. Germline CDR1 is MDHEN and CDR2 is SYDVKM. The full variable domain, its missing parts supplied by reference TRBV28 and TRBJ2-2, is DVKVTQSSRYLVKRTGEKVFLECVQDMDHENMFWYRQDPGLGLRLIYFSYDVKMKEKGDIPEGYSVSREKKERFSLILESASTNQTSMYLCASSGANTGELFFGEGSRLTVL.

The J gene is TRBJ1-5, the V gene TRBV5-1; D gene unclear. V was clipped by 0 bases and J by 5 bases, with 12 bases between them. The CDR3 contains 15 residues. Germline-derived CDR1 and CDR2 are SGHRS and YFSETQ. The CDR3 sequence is CASSLGTDVDQPQHF. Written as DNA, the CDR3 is TGCGCCAGCAGCTTGGGAACGGACGTGGATCAGCCCCAGCATTTT.

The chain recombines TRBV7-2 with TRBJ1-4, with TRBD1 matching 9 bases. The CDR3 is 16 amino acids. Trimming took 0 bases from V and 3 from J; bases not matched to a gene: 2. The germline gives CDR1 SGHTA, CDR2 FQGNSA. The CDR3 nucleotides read TGTGCCAGCAGCTTAGCCGGGACAGGGTCTAATGAAAAACTGTTTTTT. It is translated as CASSLAGTGSNEKLFF.

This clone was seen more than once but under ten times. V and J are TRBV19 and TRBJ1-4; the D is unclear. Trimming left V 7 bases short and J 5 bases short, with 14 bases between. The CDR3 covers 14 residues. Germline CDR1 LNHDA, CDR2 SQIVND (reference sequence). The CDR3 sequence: CASNIGQTNEKLFF. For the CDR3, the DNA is TGTGCCAGTAATATTGGGCAGACAAATGAAAAACTGTTTTTT.

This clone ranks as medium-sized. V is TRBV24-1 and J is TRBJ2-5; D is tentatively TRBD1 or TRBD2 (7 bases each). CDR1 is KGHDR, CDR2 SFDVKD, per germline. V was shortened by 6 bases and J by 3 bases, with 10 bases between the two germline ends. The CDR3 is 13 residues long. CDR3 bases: TGTGCCACCAGTCAGGGGGGGAAAGAGACCCAGTACTTC. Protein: CATSQGGKETQYF.

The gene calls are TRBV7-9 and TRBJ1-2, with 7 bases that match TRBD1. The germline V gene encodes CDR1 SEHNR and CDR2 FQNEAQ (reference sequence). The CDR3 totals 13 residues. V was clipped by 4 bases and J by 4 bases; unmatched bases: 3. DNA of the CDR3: TGTGCCAGCAGCTCCGGGACAGCCTATGGCTACACCTTC. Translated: CASSSGTAYGYTF.

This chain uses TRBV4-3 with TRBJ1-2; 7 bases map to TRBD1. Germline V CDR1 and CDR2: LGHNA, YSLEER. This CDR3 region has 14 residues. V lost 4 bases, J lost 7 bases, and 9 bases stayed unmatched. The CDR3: CASSRSDRDSGYTF. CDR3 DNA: TGCGCCAGCAGCCGATCAGACAGGGACTCTGGCTACACCTTC.